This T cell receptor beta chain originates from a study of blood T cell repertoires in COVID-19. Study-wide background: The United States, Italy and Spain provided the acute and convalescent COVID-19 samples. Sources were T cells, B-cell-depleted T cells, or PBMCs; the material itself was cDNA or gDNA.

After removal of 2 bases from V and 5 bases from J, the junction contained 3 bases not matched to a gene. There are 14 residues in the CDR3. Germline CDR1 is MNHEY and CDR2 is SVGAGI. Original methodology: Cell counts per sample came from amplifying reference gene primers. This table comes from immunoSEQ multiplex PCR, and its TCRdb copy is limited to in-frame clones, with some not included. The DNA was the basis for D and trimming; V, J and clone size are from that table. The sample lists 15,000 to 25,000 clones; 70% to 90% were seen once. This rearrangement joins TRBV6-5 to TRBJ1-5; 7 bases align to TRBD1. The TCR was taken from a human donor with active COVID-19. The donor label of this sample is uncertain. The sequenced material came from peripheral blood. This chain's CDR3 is CASSYTGEDQPQHF. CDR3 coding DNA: TGTGCCAGCAGTTACACAGGGGAGGATCAGCCCCAGCATTTT.